The clone carrying this T cell receptor beta chain was observed at least ten times. Its antigen is unknown. Original handling: Construction of a distant-metastasis classifier for papillary thyroid cancer relied on CDR3 differences across clinicopathological groups. Using MiXCR, TCRdb re-called clones from the PCR reads. These V and J calls derive from TCRdb rather than the authors' analysis. Of 20,000 to 25,000 clones listed, about 16% are singletons. This record comes from a study of metastatic and nonmetastatic thyroid tumors. This CDR3 spans 13 amino acids. Trimming pared 6 bases from V and 6 bases from J, leaving 13 bases between. Germline V gene data show CDR1 as MNHEY and CDR2 as SMNVEV (reference sequence). Broader study findings: TCR beta diversity was reportedly significantly higher in malignant thyroid tumors than benign nodules, in blood and tumor.

Nobody among the patients had been given any treatment before thyroid surgery. The gene calls are TRBV27 and TRBJ2-3; D might be TRBD1 (5 bases). The TCR was taken from a female donor with papillary thyroid cancer or a benign thyroid nodule (not recorded which). Some clones in this sample may be carry-over from other donors' samples. The specimen was blood. CDR3 sequence reads: CASRDWGVDTQYF. The CDR3 DNA reads as TGTGCCAGCAGGGATTGGGGCGTGGATACGCAGTATTTT.